What follows are 10 T cell receptor beta chains derived from one specimen sequenced in a study of cytomegalovirus exposure and HLA in healthy donors. The PCR made use of 60 Vbeta and 13 Jbeta primers. Some clones are missing from TCRdb's copy, which holds only in-frame ones; the method was immunoSEQ multiplex PCR. This table has about 180,000 clones, around 80% appearing once. Sequenced material: PBMCs. These TCRs come from a girl aged 10 to 17 in good health and CMV-seropositive.

This clone turned up a few times. The chain is built from TRBV4-1 and TRBJ2-4; 8 bases are shared with TRBD1. J lost 0 bases, V lost 4 bases, and 5 bases had no gene match. CDR1 and CDR2 (germline): MGHRA, YSYEKL. The CDR3 consists of 16 residues. CDR3 amino acids: CASSLGRGQAKNIQYF. CDR3 in DNA: TGCGCCAGCAGCCTTGGCAGGGGGCAAGCCAAAAACATTCAGTACTTC.

This sequence joins TRBV9 and TRBJ2-1, with 7 bases lining up with TRBD1. The CDR3 spans 15 residues. With V trimmed by 6 bases and J by 3 bases, 9 bases remained unmatched. Germline V gene sequence: CDR1 SGDLS, CDR2 YYNGEE. Written as DNA, the CDR3 is TGTGCCAGCACTTTATCGACAGGGTTCTACAATGAGCAGTTCTTC. It translates to CASTLSTGFYNEQFF. The whole variable domain, filled in from reference TRBV9 and TRBJ2-1, reads DSGVTQTPKHLITATGQRVTLRCSPRSGDLSVYWYQQSLDQGLQFLIQYYNGEERAKGNILERFSAQQFPDLHSELNLSSLELGDSALYFCASTLSTGFYNEQFFGPGTRLTVL.

This chain links TRBV27 with TRBJ2-7, with 7 positions matching TRBD1. Trimming cost V 6 bases and J 1 base; bases outside gene matches: 12. CDR1 MNHEY and CDR2 SMNVEV come from the germline V gene (reference sequence). This CDR3 has 16 amino acids. The CDR3 here is CASRIYRGGRSYEQYF. As DNA, the CDR3 is TGTGCCAGCAGGATTTACAGGGGTGGAAGGTCCTACGAGCAGTACTTC.

This sequence joins TRBV7-8 and TRBJ2-3; a possible D gene is TRBD2 (5 bases). CDR3 length: 18 amino acids. V gave up 5 bases and J gave up 3 bases, with 24 bases separating them. Germline CDR1 is SGHVS and CDR2 is FQNEAQ. CDR3 bases: TGTGCCAGCAGCCTTGAGGAGAGGGCGCTGGGGTGGACAGATACGCAGTATTTT. It is translated as CASSLEERALGWTDTQYF.

The chain uses TRBV10-3 and TRBJ2-7; TRBD2 aligns across 12 bases. This CDR3 has 13 amino acids. Unmatched junction bases numbered 6, after V lost 10 bases and J lost 5 bases. CDR1 and CDR2 (germline): ENHRY, SYGVKD. The CDR3 here is CATTSGSLNEQYF. Here the CDR3 DNA reads TGTGCCACGACTAGCGGGAGTCTGAACGAGCAGTACTTC.

This clone was recorded a few times. CDR3 in DNA: TGTGCCAGCAGTATGACAGGGCTTTACTATGGCTACACCTTC. It codes for CASSMTGLYYGYTF. The chain joins TRBV5-4 to TRBJ1-2, with 7 positions matching TRBD1. Germline V gives CDR1 SGHNT, CDR2 YYREEE (reference sequence). V was clipped by 5 bases and J by 3 bases; unmatched bases: 7. The CDR3 has 14 amino acids.

The chain combines TRBV6-6 with TRBJ2-1; no clear D gene. Per germline, CDR1 MNHNY and CDR2 SVGAGI (reference sequence). This CDR3 has 12 amino acids. V gave up 4 bases and J gave up 7 bases, with 8 bases separating them. This CDR3 is CASSSIRNEQFF. DNA of the CDR3: TGTGCCAGCAGTTCTATCCGGAATGAGCAGTTCTTC.

In this sample, this clone turned up a few times. This chain links TRBV30 with TRBJ1-1, with no clear D. The CDR3 runs to 12 residues. The V end was cut by 3 bases, the J end by 1 base, with 6 bases between. Per the germline V gene, CDR1 is GTSNPN and CDR2 is SVGIG (reference sequence). CDR3 amino acids: CAWRGGNTEAFF. In DNA, the CDR3 is TGTGCCTGGAGGGGAGGGAACACTGAAGCTTTCTTT.

This clone was found once. J is TRBJ2-7 and V is TRBV7-9; no clear D gene. The CDR3 contains 11 residues. The germline V gene has CDR1 SEHNR and CDR2 FQNEAQ (reference sequence). The germline V and J ends were trimmed by 6 bases and 3 bases, with 6 bases remaining between them. CDR3 sequence: CASSPLYEQYF. The CDR3 bases are TGTGCCAGCAGTCCTCTCTACGAGCAGTACTTC.

V gene TRBV28 combines with J gene TRBJ1-4; D perhaps matches TRBD1 (5 bases). Trimming shortened V by 6 bases and J by 5 bases, and 13 bases separated the two germline ends. Looked up from germline, CDR1 is MDHEN and CDR2 is SYDVKM. This CDR3 has 14 amino acids. In DNA form, the CDR3 reads TGTGCCAGCAGCGGGGGAGGTTCCAATGAAAAACTGTTTTTT. Encoded protein: CASSGGGSNEKLFF.